This T cell receptor (beta chain) was captured in a study of read filtering for tumor transcriptome and immune sequencing. Points from the study as a whole: Dropping single-read clonotypes raised IR-seq and RNA-seq shared-clonotype correlation.

From around 440 ng of RNA, a library with molecular barcoded alpha/delta and beta/gamma adaptors was made. Each CDR3 protein is one row after TCRdb ran MiXCR on the reads. This sample yields around 130,000 distinct CDR3 sequences, of which less than 15% are seen a single time; 7.5% to 9.5% belongs to the top ten. The CDR3 sequence is 15 residues long. In germline, CDR1 is SGHRS, CDR2 YFSETQ. Trimming shortened V by 6 bases and J by 4 bases, and 17 bases separated the two germline ends. This clonotype occurred many times. What it recognizes is unknown. The chain has TRBV5-1 and TRBJ2-1; D unclear. This clonotype was sampled from a donor at least 40 years old with multiple myeloma. The sample consisted of a population of CD138-negative cells sorted from bone marrow. CDR3 sequence: CASTPTAAAYNEQFF. The CDR3, as DNA: TGCGCCAGCACCCCAACGGCCGCCGCTTACAATGAGCAGTTCTTC. The full variable domain, in which reference TRBV5-1 and TRBJ2-1 provide the parts outside the CDR3, is KAGVTQTPRYLIKTRGQQVTLSCSPISGHRSVSWYQQTPGQGLQFLFEYFSETQRNKGNFPGRFSGRQFSNSRSEMNVSTLELGDSALYLCASTPTAAAYNEQFFGPGTRLTVL.